These T cell receptor beta chains were read from a single sample in a study of T cells after yellow fever vaccination. TCRdb passed the 5' RACE reads through MiXCR, listing each CDR3 protein once. The sample has 350,000 or so distinct CDR3 sequences, less than 9.5% seen once. The input for sequencing was PBMCs, taken roughly 46 days after the first yellow fever vaccination. Receptors were obtained from a man younger than 35 who received the YFV17D yellow fever vaccine. Each CDR3 is given with its conserved first and last residue. Fields, in order: CDR3 length, clone size, V gene, D gene, J gene, CDR3 protein, CDR3 DNA. The D gene is left open where the match is weak. Not all rows give a size; the values are once, few, many and, for expanded clones, a class.

len: 16; abundance: few; v_gene: TRBV7-8; d_gene: TRBD1; j_gene: TRBJ1-6; CDR3aa: CASSLGQAAGNSPLHF; CDR3nt: TGTGCCAGCAGCCTCGGACAGGCGGCGGGTAATTCACCCCTCCACTTT
len: 15; abundance: NA; v_gene: TRBV18; d_gene: TRBD2; j_gene: TRBJ2-1; CDR3aa: CASSLSSGGENEQFF; CDR3nt: TGTGCCAGCTCACTATCTAGCGGGGGGGAAAATGAGCAGTTCTTC
len: 17; abundance: NA; v_gene: TRBV20-1; d_gene: TRBD2; j_gene: TRBJ2-1; CDR3aa: CSARDPGERGSYNEQFF; CDR3nt: TGCAGTGCTAGAGATCCGGGAGAGCGGGGATCCTACAATGAGCAGTTCTTC
len: 17; abundance: few; v_gene: TRBV18; d_gene: NA; j_gene: TRBJ2-3; CDR3aa: CASSPKDPTGLGDTQYF; CDR3nt: TGTGCCAGCTCACCAAAGGACCCCACGGGGCTGGGAGATACGCAGTATTTT
len: 16; abundance: NA; v_gene: TRBV7-2; d_gene: TRBD1; j_gene: TRBJ1-5; CDR3aa: CASSSRTGISNQPQHF; CDR3nt: TGTGCCAGCAGCTCCCGGACAGGGATCAGCAATCAGCCCCAGCATTTT
len: 15; abundance: few; v_gene: TRBV5-1; d_gene: NA; j_gene: TRBJ2-4; CDR3aa: CASSLAAGQQNIQYF; CDR3nt: TGCGCCAGCAGCTTGGCAGCGGGACAGCAAAACATTCAGTACTTC
len: 16; abundance: few; v_gene: TRBV3-1; d_gene: NA; j_gene: TRBJ2-5; CDR3aa: CASSQDFGRRDETQYF; CDR3nt: TGTGCCAGCAGCCAAGATTTCGGTCGCAGGGATGAGACCCAGTACTTC
len: 17; abundance: NA; v_gene: TRBV19; d_gene: TRBD1; j_gene: TRBJ2-3; CDR3aa: CASSPLGQAVGTDTQYF; CDR3nt: TGTGCCAGTAGTCCCCTCGGACAGGCCGTCGGCACAGATACGCAGTATTTT
len: 13; abundance: few; v_gene: TRBV6-1; d_gene: NA; j_gene: TRBJ1-2; CDR3aa: CASTVGHLYGYTF; CDR3nt: TGTGCCAGCACCGTAGGACACCTCTATGGCTACACCTTC
len: 15; abundance: NA; v_gene: TRBV6-1; d_gene: NA; j_gene: TRBJ2-5; CDR3aa: CASSVFWGPQETQYF; CDR3nt: TGTGCCAGCAGTGTTTTCTGGGGCCCCCAAGAGACCCAGTACTTC
len: 13; abundance: many; v_gene: TRBV6-6; d_gene: NA; j_gene: TRBJ1-4; CDR3aa: CASMAGINEKLFF; CDR3nt: TGTGCCAGCATGGCAGGGATTAATGAAAAACTGTTTTTT
len: 17; abundance: NA; v_gene: TRBV4-3; d_gene: NA; j_gene: TRBJ2-2; CDR3aa: CASSQGIDLGLAGELFF; CDR3nt: TGCGCCAGCAGCCAAGGAATAGACTTAGGTTTGGCCGGGGAGCTGTTTTTT
len: 12; abundance: NA; v_gene: TRBV20-1; d_gene: TRBD2; j_gene: TRBJ2-7; CDR3aa: CSAPASGGPQYF; CDR3nt: TGCAGTGCTCCGGCTAGCGGGGGGCCGCAGTACTTC
len: 17; abundance: few; v_gene: TRBV5-4; d_gene: TRBD1; j_gene: TRBJ2-7; CDR3aa: CASSLGDWDRHSYEQYF; CDR3nt: TGTGCCAGCAGCTTGGGGGACTGGGACAGGCACTCCTACGAGCAGTACTTC
len: 16; abundance: few; v_gene: TRBV20-1; d_gene: TRBD2; j_gene: TRBJ2-3; CDR3aa: CSASIPGLAKTDTQYF; CDR3nt: TGCAGTGCTAGTATACCGGGACTAGCTAAAACAGATACGCAGTATTTT
len: 12; abundance: few; v_gene: TRBV7-2; d_gene: NA; j_gene: TRBJ2-5; CDR3aa: CASSSPTGTQYF; CDR3nt: TGTGCCAGCAGCTCTCCCACAGGGACCCAGTACTTC
len: 16; abundance: NA; v_gene: TRBV6-5; d_gene: NA; j_gene: TRBJ1-6; CDR3aa: CASSYQVGLDNSPLHF; CDR3nt: TGTGCCAGCAGTTACCAGGTCGGACTCGATAATTCACCCCTCCACTTT
len: 14; abundance: NA; v_gene: TRBV24-1; d_gene: NA; j_gene: TRBJ2-7; CDR3aa: CATSDPDGSYEQYF; CDR3nt: TGTGCCACCAGTGATCCGGACGGCTCCTACGAGCAGTACTTC
len: 15; abundance: NA; v_gene: TRBV21-1; d_gene: NA; j_gene: TRBJ1-1; CDR3aa: CASSKEDRGETEAFF; CDR3nt: TGTGCCAGCAGCAAAGAAGACAGGGGCGAGACTGAAGCTTTCTTT
len: 14; abundance: many; v_gene: TRBV5-1; d_gene: NA; j_gene: TRBJ2-3; CDR3aa: CASSLGSNTDTQYF; CDR3nt: TGTGCCAGCAGCTTAGGATCCAACACAGATACGCAGTATTTT
len: 15; abundance: NA; v_gene: TRBV19; d_gene: NA; j_gene: TRBJ1-2; CDR3aa: CASSTSLGYHFGYTF; CDR3nt: TGTGCCAGTAGTACGTCTTTGGGATACCATTTTGGCTACACCTTC
len: 16; abundance: NA; v_gene: TRBV20-1; d_gene: NA; j_gene: TRBJ2-3; CDR3aa: CSARASPRILTDTQYF; CDR3nt: TGCAGTGCTAGAGCCTCGCCCAGGATTCTCACAGATACGCAGTATTTT
len: 13; abundance: many; v_gene: TRBV5-1; d_gene: NA; j_gene: TRBJ2-5; CDR3aa: CASGGGAQETQYF; CDR3nt: TGCGCCAGCGGCGGGGGCGCCCAAGAGACCCAGTACTTC
len: 16; abundance: NA; v_gene: TRBV3-1; d_gene: TRBD2; j_gene: TRBJ2-7; CDR3aa: CASSYKASGGYYEQYF; CDR3nt: TGTGCCAGCAGCTACAAGGCCAGCGGGGGCTACTATGAGCAGTACTTC
len: 15; abundance: few; v_gene: TRBV9; d_gene: TRBD1; j_gene: TRBJ1-4; CDR3aa: CASSVAGQGEGKLFF; CDR3nt: TGTGCCAGCAGCGTCGCGGGACAGGGTGAGGGAAAACTGTTTTTT
len: 14; abundance: few; v_gene: TRBV12-3/TRBV12-4; d_gene: NA; j_gene: TRBJ1-2; CDR3aa: CASTPSPGSYGYTF; CDR3nt: TGTGCCAGCACCCCGTCGCCGGGTTCCTATGGCTACACCTTC
len: 15; abundance: NA; v_gene: TRBV7-2; d_gene: NA; j_gene: TRBJ2-1; CDR3aa: CASSLVSYVNNEQFF; CDR3nt: TGTGCCAGCAGCTTAGTGTCGTATGTAAACAATGAGCAGTTCTTC
len: 13; abundance: NA; v_gene: TRBV10-3; d_gene: NA; j_gene: TRBJ1-1; CDR3aa: CAINPTGNTEAFF; CDR3nt: TGTGCCATCAACCCGACGGGGAACACTGAAGCTTTCTTT
len: 16; abundance: few; v_gene: TRBV5-1; d_gene: TRBD2; j_gene: TRBJ2-1; CDR3aa: CASSFGLAGAYNEQFF; CDR3nt: TGCGCCAGCAGCTTTGGACTAGCGGGGGCCTACAATGAGCAGTTCTTC
len: 13; abundance: NA; v_gene: TRBV6-6; d_gene: TRBD1; j_gene: TRBJ1-2; CDR3aa: CASSGQGVNGYTF; CDR3nt: TGTGCCAGCAGCGGACAGGGGGTAAATGGCTACACCTTC
len: 14; abundance: few; v_gene: TRBV5-5; d_gene: TRBD1; j_gene: TRBJ1-4; CDR3aa: CASSLWTGVEKLFF; CDR3nt: TGTGCCAGCAGCTTGTGGACAGGGGTAGAAAAACTGTTTTTT
len: 13; abundance: few; v_gene: TRBV20-1; d_gene: NA; j_gene: TRBJ1-1; CDR3aa: CSAPGEVNTEAFF; CDR3nt: TGCAGTGCCCCCGGGGAGGTGAACACTGAAGCTTTCTTT
len: 15; abundance: few; v_gene: TRBV4-3; d_gene: NA; j_gene: TRBJ2-1; CDR3aa: CASSHLQKAYNEQFF; CDR3nt: TGCGCCAGCAGCCACCTGCAGAAAGCTTACAATGAGCAGTTCTTC
len: 16; abundance: NA; v_gene: TRBV11-2; d_gene: TRBD1; j_gene: TRBJ2-1; CDR3aa: CASSRTGGSSYNEQFF; CDR3nt: TGTGCCAGCAGCCGGACAGGGGGAAGCTCCTACAATGAGCAGTTCTTC
len: 18; abundance: few; v_gene: TRBV11-1; d_gene: TRBD2; j_gene: TRBJ2-1; CDR3aa: CASTGTSGGQSSYNEQFF; CDR3nt: TGTGCCAGCACCGGGACTAGCGGGGGCCAGAGCTCCTACAATGAGCAGTTCTTC
len: 17; abundance: NA; v_gene: TRBV5-4; d_gene: NA; j_gene: TRBJ2-6; CDR3aa: CASSPLGTGSGANVLTF; CDR3nt: TGTGCCAGCAGTCCATTGGGCACCGGTTCTGGGGCCAACGTCCTGACTTTC
len: 14; abundance: NA; v_gene: TRBV15; d_gene: NA; j_gene: TRBJ1-1; CDR3aa: CATSRDRGGTEAFF; CDR3nt: TGTGCCACCAGCAGAGATCGTGGGGGAACTGAAGCTTTCTTT
len: 14; abundance: NA; v_gene: TRBV5-1; d_gene: NA; j_gene: TRBJ2-7; CDR3aa: CASSNDRGANEQYF; CDR3nt: TGCGCCAGCAGCAACGATCGCGGGGCCAACGAGCAGTACTTC
len: 14; abundance: NA; v_gene: TRBV7-9; d_gene: NA; j_gene: TRBJ2-7; CDR3aa: CASSLVGIAYEQYF; CDR3nt: TGTGCCAGCAGCTTAGTAGGGATTGCCTACGAGCAGTACTTC
len: 16; abundance: once; v_gene: TRBV20-1; d_gene: TRBD1; j_gene: TRBJ2-3; CDR3aa: CCARSPTGGDGFPQYF; CDR3nt: TGCTGTGCTAGAAGCCCGACAGGGGGCGATGGTTTTCCGCAGTATTTT
len: 15; abundance: few; v_gene: TRBV12-3/TRBV12-4; d_gene: TRBD1; j_gene: TRBJ1-1; CDR3aa: CASSLGDRGGNEAFF; CDR3nt: TGTGCCAGCAGTTTAGGGGACAGGGGGGGAAATGAAGCTTTCTTT
len: 15; abundance: many; v_gene: TRBV3-1; d_gene: NA; j_gene: TRBJ2-2; CDR3aa: CASSSIVLATGELFF; CDR3nt: TGTGCCAGCAGTTCGATTGTGCTTGCAACTGGGGAGCTGTTTTTT
len: 11; abundance: few; v_gene: TRBV29-1; d_gene: NA; j_gene: TRBJ1-4; CDR3aa: CSAGQGEKLFF; CDR3nt: TGCAGCGCTGGGCAGGGAGAAAAACTGTTTTTT
len: 14; abundance: few; v_gene: TRBV12-3/TRBV12-4; d_gene: NA; j_gene: TRBJ2-3; CDR3aa: CASRKASSTDTQYF; CDR3nt: TGTGCCAGCAGGAAGGCTTCTAGCACAGATACGCAGTATTTT
len: 15; abundance: few; v_gene: TRBV5-6; d_gene: NA; j_gene: TRBJ2-2; CDR3aa: CASSIWGRPTGELFF; CDR3nt: TGTGCCAGCAGCATATGGGGGCGGCCCACCGGGGAGCTGTTTTTT
len: 17; abundance: NA; v_gene: TRBV7-2; d_gene: TRBD1; j_gene: TRBJ2-6; CDR3aa: CASSQGQAYSGTNVLTF; CDR3nt: TGTGCCAGCAGCCAAGGACAGGCCTACTCTGGGACCAACGTCCTGACTTTC
len: 11; abundance: NA; v_gene: TRBV28; d_gene: NA; j_gene: TRBJ2-5; CDR3aa: CASSNRETQYF; CDR3nt: TGTGCCAGCAGCAATCGGGAGACCCAGTACTTC
len: 13; abundance: few; v_gene: TRBV19; d_gene: NA; j_gene: TRBJ2-7; CDR3aa: CASSIAGMDEQYF; CDR3nt: TGTGCCAGTAGTATCGCAGGGATGGACGAGCAGTACTTC
len: 16; abundance: few; v_gene: TRBV20-1; d_gene: TRBD1; j_gene: TRBJ2-1; CDR3aa: CSARVWGTGRYNEQFF; CDR3nt: TGCAGTGCTAGAGTATGGGGGACAGGGCGCTACAATGAGCAGTTCTTC
len: 14; abundance: few; v_gene: TRBV20-1; d_gene: NA; j_gene: TRBJ2-7; CDR3aa: CSGSGVGADYEQYF; CDR3nt: TGCAGTGGGTCAGGGGTCGGGGCTGACTACGAGCAGTACTTC
len: 13; abundance: many; v_gene: TRBV2; d_gene: TRBD1; j_gene: TRBJ2-7; CDR3aa: CASEGTASYEQYF; CDR3nt: TGTGCCAGTGAGGGGACAGCCTCCTACGAGCAGTACTTC
len: 14; abundance: NA; v_gene: TRBV6-5; d_gene: NA; j_gene: TRBJ1-2; CDR3aa: CASSYRTAGYGYTF; CDR3nt: TGTGCCAGCAGTTACCGGACAGCGGGCTATGGCTACACCTTC
len: 16; abundance: few; v_gene: TRBV27; d_gene: NA; j_gene: TRBJ1-4; CDR3aa: CASSFKGGGSNEKLFF; CDR3nt: TGTGCCAGCAGTTTTAAAGGCGGGGGCTCTAATGAAAAACTGTTTTTT
len: 12; abundance: many; v_gene: TRBV4-3; d_gene: NA; j_gene: TRBJ2-3; CDR3aa: CASSQDTGPQYF; CDR3nt: TGCGCCAGCAGCCAAGACACAGGGCCGCAGTATTTT